The TCR beta chain under discussion was sequenced for a study of vaccination and CD4 T cells after COVID-19. Study-wide context: In the convalescent cohort, there were six males and four females, two of them Hispanic. Each participant underwent a two-dose regimen of either the BNT162b2 or the mRNA-1273 vaccine.

Germline V gene sequence: CDR1 GTSNPN, CDR2 SVGIG (reference sequence). The V segment lost 8 bases and the J segment 0 bases; nucleotides outside the gene matches: 9. The CDR3 is 14 amino acids. The Oncomine TCR Beta short-read assay sequenced DNA from cultured CD4+ T cells. MiXCR, run by TCRdb on the PCR reads, gives a single entry per CDR3 protein. The sample records more than 15,000 distinct CDR3 sequences, 23% being singletons. This clonotype was seen only a few times. What it binds is not known. Whole-study results and caveats: In convalescent patients, 304 of 307 vaccine-specific clones were spike mono-reactive.

Treatment given: approximately nine-day PBMC culture with coronavirus spike peptide pools or control peptides (ViraFEST assay). TCRs were sequenced by ViraFEST after antigen-specific T cells had been expanded with peptide pools. The sequenced material came from cultured CD4+ T cells from blood. The genes are TRBV30 and TRBJ1-1; 7 bases map to TRBD1. The receptor's source is a human donor with COVID-19. The CDR3 reads CALNRDSMNTEAFF. The DNA for the CDR3 is TGTGCCCTCAACCGGGACAGCATGAACACTGAAGCTTTCTTT.